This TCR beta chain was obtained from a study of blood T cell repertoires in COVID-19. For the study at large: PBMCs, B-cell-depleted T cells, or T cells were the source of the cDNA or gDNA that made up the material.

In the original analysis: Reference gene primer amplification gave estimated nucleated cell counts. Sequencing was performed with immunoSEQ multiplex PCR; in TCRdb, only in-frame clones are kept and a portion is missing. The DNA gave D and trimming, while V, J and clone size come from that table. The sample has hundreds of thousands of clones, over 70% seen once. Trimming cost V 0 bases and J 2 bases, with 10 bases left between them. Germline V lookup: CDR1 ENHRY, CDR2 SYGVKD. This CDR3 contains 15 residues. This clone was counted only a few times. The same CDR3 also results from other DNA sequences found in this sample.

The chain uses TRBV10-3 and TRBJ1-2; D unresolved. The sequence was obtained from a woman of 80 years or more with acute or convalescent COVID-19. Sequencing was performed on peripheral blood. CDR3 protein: CAISESGQLNYGYTF. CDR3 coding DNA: TGTGCCATCAGTGAGTCGGGCCAGCTCAACTATGGCTACACCTTC.